This paragraph covers one TCR beta chain sequence. Autoimmune disease history or systemic immunosuppression led to patients being barred. V lost 1 base to trimming and J lost 1 base; unmatched junction nucleotides: 0. The CDR3 is 14 residues long. Germline V lookup: CDR1 MGHDK, CDR2 SYGVNS. The entry originates in a study of OX40 agonist ivuxolimab in advanced cancers. Whole-study context: The patients got ivuxolimab, which is an agonistic anti-OX40 (CD134) antibody.

Generated by immunoSEQ multiplex PCR, the TCRdb table keeps only in-frame clones and is missing some. The table includes roughly 40,000 clones, around 80% detected once. The source was CD4+ or CD8+ T cells sorted from blood, collected in a trial of the OX40 agonist ivuxolimab. This TCR came from an adult with an advanced solid tumor such as melanoma, head and neck, liver or kidney cancer. This chain uses TRBV25-1 with TRBJ2-7, with 8 bases matching TRBD1. DNA for the CDR3: TGTGCCAGCAGTGAATGGACAGGGTCCTACGAGCAGTACTTC. This gives the protein CASSEWTGSYEQYF.